This T cell receptor beta chain is drawn from a study of T cell responses to AZD1222 COVID-19 vaccine. Regarding the study as a whole: Increases in Spike-specific TCR breadth and depth were seen after two AZD1222 doses. Donors, mostly white British, included more females; clonal diversity was possibly underestimated. Across spike, vaccine-associated CD4 TCRs were found, dominant at 160-218 and 743-854.

Data came from immunoSEQ multiplex PCR; TCRdb stores just in-frame clones and leaves some out. The table shows about 60,000 clones, with around 80% occurring only once. In regard to this clone: Its antigen is unidentified.

This CDR3 comprises 15 residues. V lost 0 bases, J lost 5 bases, and 9 bases lay in between. CDR1 and CDR2 from the germline V gene are SGDLS and YYNGEE. The receptor comes from an adult in good health. V gene TRBV9 combines with J gene TRBJ1-6, with D unclear. Sequencing used peripheral blood, obtained on day 0 of AZD1222 vaccination. The CDR3 nucleotides read TGTGCCAGCAGCGTAGCAGGAGCCAATAATTCACCCCTCCACTTT. Translating it yields CASSVAGANNSPLHF.